This T cell receptor (beta chain) appears in the sequencing data of a study of vaccination and CD4 T cells after COVID-19. Regarding treatment: approximately nine-day PBMC culture with coronavirus spike peptide pools or control peptides (ViraFEST assay). Investigators obtained the unexposed donor's CD4+ T cells before the COVID-19 pandemic (2011-2018). Per-well cultures of two million PBMCs received roughly 9.8 IU/ml IL-2 and around 10 ug/ml peptide pools. For this clonotype: Its antigen is not known.

With the Oncomine TCR Beta short-read assay, DNA from cultured CD4+ T cells was sequenced. TCRdb reprocessed the PCR reads via MiXCR and lists one record per CDR3 protein. The table lists fewer than 8,000 distinct CDR3 sequences, less than 35% of them singletons, with 15% to 20% in the top ten. V lost 6 bases and J lost 0, with 6 bases in between. From germline, CDR1 is MNHEY and CDR2 SMNVEV (reference sequence). The CDR3 has 13 residues. This receptor was obtained from a human donor in good health. The sequenced sample consisted of CD4+ T cells from blood, cultured in vitro. The V gene is TRBV27, the J gene TRBJ1-3; weak D call: TRBD1 (6 bases). The CDR3 region has the DNA TGTGCCAGCAGGGACAGCTCTGGAAACACCATATATTTT. Translation gives CASRDSSGNTIYF.